This T cell receptor beta chain was obtained from a study of control samples from healthy donors and cancer patients. The length of the CDR3 is 14 residues. Germline CDR1 and CDR2: MGHDK and SYGVNS. The trim removed 1 base at V and 11 bases at J, leaving 8 bases unmatched. Here immunoSEQ multiplex PCR was the method, and the copy in TCRdb shows in-frame clones only, minus some. The sample has about 81,000 clones; around 94% are singletons. The chain couples TRBV25-1 to TRBJ1-5; 7 nucleotides match TRBD1. The source of this sequence is a woman younger than 35 in good health. Material for sequencing was blood. Here the CDR3 reads CASSESTGAGAQHF. The CDR3 nucleotides read TGTGCCAGCAGTGAATCTACAGGGGCAGGGGCCCAGCATTTT.